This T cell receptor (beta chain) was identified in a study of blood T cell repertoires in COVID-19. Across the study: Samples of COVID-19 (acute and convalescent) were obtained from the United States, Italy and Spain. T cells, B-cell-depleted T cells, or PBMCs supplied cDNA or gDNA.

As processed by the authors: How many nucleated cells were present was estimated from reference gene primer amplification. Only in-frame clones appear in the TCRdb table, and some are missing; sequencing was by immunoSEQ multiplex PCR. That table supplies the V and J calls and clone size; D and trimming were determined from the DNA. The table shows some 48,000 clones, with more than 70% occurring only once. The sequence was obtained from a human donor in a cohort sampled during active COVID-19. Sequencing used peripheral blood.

DNA for the CDR3: TGCGCCAGCAGCTTGGCGGATCGAGCTAGCTACGAGCAGTACTTC. This translates into CASSLADRASYEQYF. The chain employs TRBV5-1 and TRBJ2-7; no definite D call. Trimming left V 0 bases short and J 3 bases short, with 13 bases between. This CDR3 has 15 amino acids. In germline, CDR1 is SGHRS, CDR2 YFSETQ.